This T cell receptor (beta chain) was obtained from a study of T cells after yellow fever vaccination. Study results and limitations: Peaking on day 5 versus 15, the secondary response was faster but weaker. Reappearance after the booster was observed for most primary-vaccination clones (roughly 97% CD4, over 70% CD8).

As for this clonotype: What it binds is not known.

The CDR3 runs to 17 residues. The germline V and J ends were trimmed by 4 bases and 5 bases, with 19 bases remaining between them. Germline V gene data show CDR1 as KGHDR and CDR2 as SFDVKD. Universal primer sites and UMIs were introduced during 5'RACE template-switching synthesis of TCR cDNA. TCRdb re-called the 5' RACE reads through MiXCR, storing one row per CDR3 protein. The data show 620,000 or so distinct CDR3 sequences, 17% seen once. The chain links TRBV24-1 to TRBJ2-2; D unresolved. Sample: PBMCs, taken less than 6 days after the first yellow fever vaccination. This clonotype was obtained from a man aged 18 to 30 who received the YFV17D yellow fever vaccine. The CDR3 region is CATSERWGRERTGELFF. CDR3 sequence (DNA): TGTGCCACCAGTGAAAGATGGGGAAGGGAAAGAACCGGGGAGCTGTTTTTT.